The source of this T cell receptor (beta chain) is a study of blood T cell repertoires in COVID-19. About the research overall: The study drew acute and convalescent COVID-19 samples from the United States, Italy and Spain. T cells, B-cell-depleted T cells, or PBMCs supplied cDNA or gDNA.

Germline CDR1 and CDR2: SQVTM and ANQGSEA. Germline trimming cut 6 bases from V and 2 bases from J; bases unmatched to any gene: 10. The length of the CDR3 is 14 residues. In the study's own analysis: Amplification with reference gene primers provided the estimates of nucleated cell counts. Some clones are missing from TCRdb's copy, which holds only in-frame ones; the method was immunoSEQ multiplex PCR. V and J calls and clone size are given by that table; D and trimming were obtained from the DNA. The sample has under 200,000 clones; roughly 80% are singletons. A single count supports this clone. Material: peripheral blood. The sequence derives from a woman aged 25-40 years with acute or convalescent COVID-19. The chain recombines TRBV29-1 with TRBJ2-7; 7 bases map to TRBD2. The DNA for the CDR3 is TGCAGCGTGGCACGGGGGGATATCGCCTACGAGCAGTACTTC. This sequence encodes CSVARGDIAYEQYF.